This TCR beta chain comes out of a study of radiation and T cells in renal cell carcinoma. About the study: Nephrectomy followed 15 Gy stereotactic body radiation by 4 weeks.

This CDR3 region has 14 residues. Looked up from germline, CDR1 is KGHSH and CDR2 is LQKENI. V shed 2 bases and J shed 8 bases, with 15 bases lying between them. Generated by immunoSEQ multiplex PCR, the TCRdb table keeps only in-frame clones and is missing some. The sample consists of some 150,000 clones, approximately 86% of them appearing once. Notes on the study in general: In blood, top tumor clones expanded by 2 weeks, shrinking by 4.

Sample time point: blood 2 weeks post-SBRT. Treatment specified: 15 Gy SBRT to primary tumor, nephrectomy 4 weeks later. After SBRT, blood was collected at 2 and 4 weeks, plus baseline. This clone was observed a handful of times. No antigen is known for it. Sequencing used blood, obtained from a patient whose treatment included radiotherapy and nephrectomy. The receptor was isolated from a woman aged 45-59 years with renal cell carcinoma. The chain is built from TRBV18 and TRBJ1-2; D unresolved. CDR3 in amino acids: CASSPTGPSMGYTF. The CDR3 DNA follows: TGTGCCAGCTCACCAACCGGACCCTCGATGGGCTACACCTTC.